This TCR beta chain was observed in a study of blood T cell repertoires in COVID-19. Turning to the study itself: There were acute and convalescent COVID-19 samples, and they came from the United States, Italy and Spain.

In the study's own analysis: Estimation of nucleated cell counts relied on the amplification of reference gene primers. Measured with immunoSEQ multiplex PCR; TCRdb has only the in-frame clones, and not every one. For V, J and clone size, that table is used; D and trimming come from the DNA. This sample has around 30,000 clones, with about nine tenths found just once. The V and J ends lost 1 base and 1 base respectively, with 11 bases between them. CDR3 length: 16 amino acids. Germline V lookup: CDR1 LGHDT, CDR2 YNNKEL (reference sequence). The sequenced sample was peripheral blood. The rearrangement joins TRBV3-1 (or the pseudogene TRBV3-2) to TRBJ2-1, with a tentative D call TRBD2 (5 bases). This receptor was obtained from a human donor in a cohort sampled during active COVID-19. The donor label of this sample is uncertain. CDR3 sequence: CASSQGFRGSYNEQFF. CDR3 sequence (DNA): TGTGCCAGCAGCCAAGGATTTCGAGGGTCCTACAATGAGCAGTTCTTC.